Below, 5 T cell receptor beta chains from the same sample are listed, as sequenced in a study of T cells in Graves' hyperthyroidism and ophthalmopathy. The TCR beta CDR3 regions underwent amplification using RNA transcripts as the source. A set of HTBI primers served as the primers for a first-round RT-PCR of the TCR CDR3. TCRdb analysed the multiplex PCR reads with MiXCR anew, one entry per CDR3 protein. The table lists 300,000 to 500,000 distinct CDR3 sequences, roughly 13% of them singletons. Sequenced: blood. These TCRs come from a man in his fifties or sixties with Graves' ophthalmopathy.

This clonotype turned up a few times. This rearrangement joins TRBV30 to TRBJ2-7; D unclear. The germline gives CDR1 GTSNPN, CDR2 SVGIG (reference sequence). This CDR3 region has 12 residues. V lost 0 bases and J 3 bases, leaving 6 bases between the germline ends. CDR3 in amino acids: CAWSVQNYEQYF. The CDR3 nucleotides are TGTGCCTGGAGTGTACAGAACTACGAGCAGTACTTC.

Many counts were recorded for this clonotype. The CDR3 reads CAWRRNGIGTDTQYF. CDR3 DNA sequence: TGTGCCTGGAGACGCAACGGGATTGGCACAGATACGCAGTATTTT. This rearrangement joins TRBV30 to TRBJ2-3; D perhaps matches TRBD2 (5 bases). CDR3 length: 15 amino acids. CDR1 and CDR2 (germline): GTSNPN, SVGIG (reference sequence). Trimming took 3 bases from V and 1 from J, leaving 14 bases between them.

In its sample, this clonotype was seen many times. The rearrangement links TRBV10-2 to TRBJ1-1; D possibly corresponds to TRBD1 (6 bases). This CDR3 region has 16 residues. The germline V gene encodes CDR1 WSHSY and CDR2 SAAADI. V was cut by 6 bases and J by 1 base, with 18 bases left in between. CDR3 coding DNA: TGCGCCAGCAGGCGCGGGACACTCCTTGGGAACACTGAAGCTTTCTTT. Translating it yields CASRRGTLLGNTEAFF.

This clonotype was seen ten or more times. J is TRBJ2-1 and V is TRBV5-4; either TRBD1 or TRBD2 may supply D (5 bases each). V was clipped by 6 bases and J by 4 bases, with 11 bases between them. The CDR3 contains 13 residues. Germline lookup yields CDR1 SGHNT and CDR2 YYREEE (reference sequence). The CDR3 is CASNLGRYNEQFF. The CDR3 coding sequence is TGTGCCAGCAACCTGGGACGGTACAATGAGCAGTTCTTC.

This clonotype was seen only a few times. The V call is TRBV4-2, the J call TRBJ2-1, with 7 bases aligning to TRBD2. Looked up from germline, CDR1 is LGHNA and CDR2 is YNFKEQ. CDR3 length: 15 amino acids. V lost 3 bases and J lost 0; bases outside the gene matches: 2. The CDR3 bases are TGTGCCAGCAGCCAGAGCGGGGACTCCTACAATGAGCAGTTCTTC. Encoded protein: CASSQSGDSYNEQFF.